This passage covers 6 T cell receptor beta chains from one sample sequenced in a study of tumor-infiltrating lymphocytes in primary liver carcinoma (dated 2017 in TCRdb). Sequencing relied on an Illumina HiSeq 2500. A constant-region primer and ProtoScript II reverse transcriptase were used to reverse-transcribe TCRbeta-specific cDNA from roughly 0.5 ug total RNA. Three nested multiplex PCR rounds, following a slightly modified ARM-PCR procedure, were used to build the TCRbeta libraries. The first two PCR rounds used multiplex TRBV1-TRBV30 forward primers with a Cbeta reverse primer, each for 10 cycles. The public reads were reprocessed in TCRdb via fastp at Q25 and MiXCR, keeping in-frame beta chains. Every entry covers one CDR3 protein and lists the most common genes and DNA from its rows. This sample is represented by 40,000 to 60,000 distinct CDR3 sequences; less than 75% of them were singletons. The top ten hold 25% to 30% of the sample.

Total RNA and DNA were co-extracted without cell sorting from about 19-30 mg of bulk tissue using the AllPrep DNA/RNA mini kit. The specimen sequenced was liver tumor tissue from sampling region 5. The sample's cell subset or site, from its label and the paper: tumor region T5, tumor centre. The receptors here all came from a man in his forties with primary liver carcinoma and hepatitis B virus infection.

V gene TRBV20-1 combines with J gene TRBJ2-1; TRBD2 agrees at 10 bases. CDR1 DFQATT and CDR2 SNEGSKA come from the germline V gene (reference sequence). The J segment lost 1 base and the V segment lost 5 bases, leaving 8 bases of the junction unmatched. CDR3 length: 16 residues. The CDR3 coding sequence is TGCAGTGCTGTGAGCGGGAGGGTTAGTTCCTACAATGAGCAGTTCTTC. Protein: CSAVSGRVSSYNEQFF.

In this sample, this clonotype turned up many times. The V gene is TRBV12-3 or TRBV12-4, the J gene TRBJ2-7; D is perhaps TRBD1 or TRBD2 (5 bases each). Trimming pared 3 bases from V and 3 bases from J, leaving 15 bases between. The CDR3 totals 15 residues. The CDR3 is CASSFTGTPLYEQYF. The CDR3 DNA reads as TGTGCCAGCAGTTTTACCGGGACCCCACTCTACGAGCAGTACTTC.

This clonotype was observed a handful of times. The chain has TRBV2 and TRBJ2-7, with D perhaps TRBD1 (6 bases). Per germline, CDR1 SNHLY and CDR2 FYNNEI. The CDR3 extends over 16 amino acids. The V and J ends lost 0 bases and 6 bases respectively, with 18 bases between them. For the CDR3, the DNA is TGTGCCAGCAGTGAAGCGCGAGGGGGAGCTGTAAGCGAGCAGTACTTC. Its translation: CASSEARGGAVSEQYF.

V usage is TRBV11-2 and J usage is TRBJ2-7; TRBD2 might be the D (6 bases). V lost 7 bases and J 3 bases, leaving 19 bases between the germline ends. Germline V CDR1 and CDR2: SGHAT, FQNNGV. The CDR3 sequence is 15 residues long. The CDR3: CASNQYSGGRYEQYF. The DNA for the CDR3 is TGTGCCAGCAACCAATATTCAGGAGGGCGCTACGAGCAGTACTTC.

On this clonotype itself: This clone may be a read error of a much larger clone one base away. The rearrangement links TRBV5-1 to TRBJ1-5; possible D gene TRBD1, 6 bases. Looked up from germline, CDR1 is SGHRS and CDR2 is YFSETQ. The CDR3 sequence is 13 residues long. V was cut by 3 bases and J by 4 bases, with 8 bases left in between. As DNA, the CDR3 is TGCGCCAGCAGCTCGGGACAAAATCAGCCCCAGCATTTT. It encodes CASSSGQNQPQHF.

Note on this clonotype: A much larger clone is a single base away; this may be a read error. This chain connects TRBV4-1 to TRBJ2-2; TRBD2 agrees at 8 bases. Trimming at V came to 0 bases and at J to 5 bases, leaving 5 bases not matched to a gene. This CDR3 region has 16 residues. In germline, CDR1 is MGHRA, CDR2 YSYEKL. CDR3 nucleotide sequence: TGCGCCAGCAGCCAAGAAAGGACGGGAGGGACCGGGGAGCTGTTTTTT. It encodes CASSQERTGGTGELFF.